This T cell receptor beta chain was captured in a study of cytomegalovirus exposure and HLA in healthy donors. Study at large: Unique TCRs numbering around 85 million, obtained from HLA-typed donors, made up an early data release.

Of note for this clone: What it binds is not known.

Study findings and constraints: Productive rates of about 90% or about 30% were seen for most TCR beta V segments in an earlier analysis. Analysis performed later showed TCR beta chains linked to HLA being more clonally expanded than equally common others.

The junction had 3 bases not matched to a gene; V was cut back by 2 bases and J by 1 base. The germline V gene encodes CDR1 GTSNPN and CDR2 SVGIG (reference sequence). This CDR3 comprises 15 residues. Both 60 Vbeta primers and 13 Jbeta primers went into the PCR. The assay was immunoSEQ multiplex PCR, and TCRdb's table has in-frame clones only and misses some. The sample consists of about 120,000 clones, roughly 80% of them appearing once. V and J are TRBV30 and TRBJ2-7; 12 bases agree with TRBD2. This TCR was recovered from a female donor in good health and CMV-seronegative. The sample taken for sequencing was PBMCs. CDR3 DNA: TGTGCCTGGAGTTCTAGCGGGAGGGCTTCCTACGAGCAGTACTTC. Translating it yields CAWSSSGRASYEQYF.